The 14 T cell receptor beta chains in this list originate from one sample, sequenced in a study of Ad26.COV2.S vaccination and SARS-CoV-2 variants. Treatment of the sample: over 15 received Ad26.COV2.S at low or high dose, single or two shots; 5 received placebo; per-sample allocation not given. After the first vaccine or placebo injection, samples were drawn on day 63. Sequencing was performed with immunoSEQ multiplex PCR; in TCRdb, only in-frame clones are kept and a portion is missing. This table holds about half a million clones, roughly 87% found once. Source: peripheral blood, taken in a trial of Ad26.COV2.S vaccine versus placebo. The receptor set was obtained from a person aged 18 to 65 who received the Ad26.COV2.S COVID-19 vaccine or a placebo.

The chain joins TRBV27 to TRBJ2-7; 9 nucleotides agree with TRBD2. This CDR3 region has 15 residues. V lost 1 base and J lost 7; bases outside the gene matches: 8. Germline-derived CDR1 and CDR2 are MNHEY and SMNVEV (reference sequence). The CDR3 nucleotides read TGTGCCAGCAGTTTATTAGCGGCGGGAGGGTTTGAGCAGTACTTC. Encoded protein: CASSLLAAGGFEQYF.

The chain's CDR3 is CASSLGPGGEAFF. The CDR3, as DNA: TGCGCCAGCAGCTTGGGACCAGGAGGTGAAGCTTTCTTT. The chain is built from TRBV5-1 and TRBJ1-1; D is ambiguous. The CDR3 is made up of 13 amino acids. Germline V gene lookup returns CDR1 SGHRS and CDR2 YFSETQ. Trimming took 0 bases from V and 7 from J, leaving 10 bases between them. Combining the CDR3 with reference TRBV5-1 and TRBJ1-1 gives the whole variable domain KAGVTQTPRYLIKTRGQQVTLSCSPISGHRSVSWYQQTPGQGLQFLFEYFSETQRNKGNFPGRFSGRQFSNSRSEMNVSTLELGDSALYLCASSLGPGGEAFFGQGTRLTVV.

V and J are TRBV3-1 (or the pseudogene TRBV3-2) and TRBJ2-7; D possibly corresponds to TRBD1 (5 bases). The CDR3 runs 13 residues. In germline, CDR1 is LGHDT, CDR2 YNNKEL (reference sequence). Trimming cost V 1 base and J 6 bases, with 10 bases left between them. CDR3 region: CASSQGTGREQYF. Written as DNA, the CDR3 is TGTGCCAGCAGCCAAGGAACAGGTCGCGAGCAGTACTTC.

This clone was detected only once. The chain's CDR3 is CASSVGRGSRAGELFF. The DNA of the CDR3 is TGTGCCAGCAGCGTAGGCAGGGGATCTCGCGCCGGGGAGCTGTTTTTT. This rearrangement joins TRBV9 to TRBJ2-2; D perhaps matches TRBD1 (6 bases). CDR1 is SGDLS, CDR2 YYNGEE, per germline. V dropped 0 bases and J dropped 6 bases, with 15 bases sitting between them. The CDR3 runs 16 residues.

This chain uses TRBV4-1 with TRBJ2-6; 7 bases align to TRBD1. The trim removed 4 bases at V and 0 bases at J, leaving 6 bases unmatched. Germline CDR1 and CDR2: MGHRA and YSYEKL. CDR3 length: 17 residues. The DNA for the CDR3 is TGCGCCAGCAGCCTCACAGGGGCTCACTCTGGGGCCAACGTCCTGACTTTC. Residues: CASSLTGAHSGANVLTF.

The table lists this clone with a count of one. This chain links TRBV29-1 with TRBJ1-2; the D gene is possibly TRBD1 (5 bases). Germline loops: CDR1 SQVTM, CDR2 ANQGSEA. The V gene lost 2 bases and the J gene lost 5 bases, with 15 bases spanning the gap. The length of the CDR3 is 14 residues. CDR3 bases: TGCAGCGTTGAAAGGCAGGGAGGAGGGTATGGCTACACCTTC. Translated, it gives CSVERQGGGYGYTF.

The J gene is TRBJ2-5, the V gene TRBV5-1; D is ambiguous. Deletions cut 4 bases from V and 2 bases from J, with 15 bases between. The CDR3 is made up of 15 amino acids. Per the germline V gene, CDR1 is SGHRS and CDR2 is YFSETQ. In DNA, the CDR3 is TGCGCCAGCAGCCCCTGGCAGGATCGGCAAGAGACCCAGTACTTC. Amino acid sequence: CASSPWQDRQETQYF.

V and J are TRBV30 and TRBJ2-7; a weak D match, TRBD1 (5 bases). From germline, CDR1 is GTSNPN and CDR2 SVGIG (reference sequence). The CDR3 runs to 9 residues. The CDR3 region has the DNA TGTGGTAGGGGATACGAGCAGTACTTC. Amino acid sequence: CGRGYEQYF. Supplemented by reference TRBV30 and TRBJ2-7, the full variable domain reads SQTIHQWPATLVQPVGSPLSLECTVEGTSNPNLYWYRQAAGRGLQLLFYSVGIGQISSEVPQNLSASRPQDRQFILSSKKLLLSDSGFYLCGRGYEQYFGPGTRLTVT.

J is TRBJ1-4 and V is TRBV9, with 7 bases aligning to TRBD1. The CDR3 covers 16 residues. V lost 2 bases, J lost 4 bases, and 8 bases stayed unmatched. Per the germline V gene, CDR1 is SGDLS and CDR2 is YYNGEE. The CDR3 DNA is TGTGCCAGCAGCGTCTACGGGACAGCCAATAATGAAAAACTGTTTTTT. The encoded protein is CASSVYGTANNEKLFF.

This chain joins TRBV13 and TRBJ1-3; maybe TRBD1 (6 bases). From germline, CDR1 is PRHDT and CDR2 FYEKMQ (reference sequence). The CDR3 extends over 16 amino acids. With 5 bases removed from V and 4 bases from J, the gap between germline ends came to 18 bases. The DNA for the CDR3 is TGTGCCAGCAGCCGAGGTGGGGGGCGCCTCGGAAACACCATATATTTT. This encodes CASSRGGGRLGNTIYF.

This sequence joins TRBV3-1 (or the pseudogene TRBV3-2) and TRBJ1-5; the D gene is possibly TRBD1 (6 bases). CDR1 is LGHDT and CDR2 is YNNKEL in the germline V gene (reference sequence). This CDR3 is built from 16 residues. V was trimmed by 3 bases and J by 0 bases, leaving 12 bases between them. CDR3 coding DNA: TGTGCCAGCAGCCAGGGACACCCGTATAGCAATCAGCCCCAGCATTTT. Translating gives CASSQGHPYSNQPQHF.

J is TRBJ2-3 and V is TRBV27, with unresolved D. V was clipped by 2 bases and J by 6 bases, with 9 bases between them. The germline CDR1 and CDR2 sequences are MNHEY and SMNVEV (reference sequence). This CDR3 is 13 amino acids long. The CDR3 reads CASSLGNWDTQYF. CDR3 nucleotides: TGTGCCAGCAGTTTAGGCAATTGGGATACGCAGTATTTT.

The CDR3 DNA sequence: TGTGCCAGCAGTTTGGGGGGGAGGGGCTACACCTTC. It translates to CASSLGGRGYTF. This rearrangement joins TRBV12-3 or TRBV12-4 to TRBJ1-2; tentative D call: TRBD1 (5 bases). This CDR3 contains 12 residues. Deletions cut 3 bases from V and 8 bases from J, with 10 bases between.

This chain connects TRBV10-1 to TRBJ2-1; 9 bases agree with TRBD2. With 3 bases clipped from V and 15 bases from J, the junction kept 6 bases outside the gene matches. Per germline, CDR1 WNHNN and CDR2 SYGVQD (reference sequence). The CDR3 sequence is 12 residues long. CDR3 amino acids: CASSDRAGGTFF. The DNA of the CDR3 is TGCGCCAGCAGTGACCGAGCGGGAGGTACGTTCTTC.